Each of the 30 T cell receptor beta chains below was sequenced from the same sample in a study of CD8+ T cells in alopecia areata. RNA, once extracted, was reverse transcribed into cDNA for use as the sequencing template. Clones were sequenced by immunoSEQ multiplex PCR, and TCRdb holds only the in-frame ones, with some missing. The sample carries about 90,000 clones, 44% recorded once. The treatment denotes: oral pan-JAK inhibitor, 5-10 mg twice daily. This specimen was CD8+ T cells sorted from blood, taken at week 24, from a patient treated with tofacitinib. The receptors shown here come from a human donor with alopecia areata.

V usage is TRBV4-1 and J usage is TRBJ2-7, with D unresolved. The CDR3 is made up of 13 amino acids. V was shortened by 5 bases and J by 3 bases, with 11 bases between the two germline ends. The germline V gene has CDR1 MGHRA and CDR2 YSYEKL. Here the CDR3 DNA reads TGCGCCAGCAGCGTGAGACACGGCTACGAGCAGTACTTC. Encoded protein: CASSVRHGYEQYF.

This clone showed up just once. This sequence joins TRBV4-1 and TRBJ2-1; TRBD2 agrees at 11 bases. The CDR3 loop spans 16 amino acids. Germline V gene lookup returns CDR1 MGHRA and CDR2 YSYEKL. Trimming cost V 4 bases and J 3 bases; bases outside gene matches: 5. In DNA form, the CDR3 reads TGCGCCAGCAGCCCCCGACTAGCGGGGATCTACAATGAGCAGTTCTTC. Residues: CASSPRLAGIYNEQFF.

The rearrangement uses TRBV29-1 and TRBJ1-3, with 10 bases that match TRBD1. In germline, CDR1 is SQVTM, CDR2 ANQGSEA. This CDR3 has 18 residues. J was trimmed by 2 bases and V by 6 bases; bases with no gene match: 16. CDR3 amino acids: CSVLYWDRGSSAGNTIYF. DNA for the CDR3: TGCAGCGTCCTGTATTGGGACAGGGGTTCCTCGGCTGGAAACACCATATATTTT.

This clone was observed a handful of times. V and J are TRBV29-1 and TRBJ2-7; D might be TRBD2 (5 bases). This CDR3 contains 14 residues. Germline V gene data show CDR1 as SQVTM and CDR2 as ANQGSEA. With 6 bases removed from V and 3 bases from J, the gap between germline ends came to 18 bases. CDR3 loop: CSVRSSGIYYEQYF. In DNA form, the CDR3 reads TGCAGCGTGCGCTCGTCGGGAATTTACTACGAGCAGTACTTC.

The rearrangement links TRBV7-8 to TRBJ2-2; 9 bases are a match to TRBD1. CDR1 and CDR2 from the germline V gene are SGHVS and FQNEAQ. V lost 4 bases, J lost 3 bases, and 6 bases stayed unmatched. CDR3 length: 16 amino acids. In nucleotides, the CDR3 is TGTGCCAGCAGCTCATGGACAGGGGACGACACCGGGGAGCTGTTTTTT. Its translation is CASSSWTGDDTGELFF.

The CDR3 sequence is CASSPALRTSGTQETQYF. The CDR3 coding sequence is TGTGCCAGCAGTCCAGCCCTCCGGACTAGCGGGACACAAGAGACCCAGTACTTC. This rearrangement joins TRBV28 to TRBJ2-5; 12 bases match TRBD2. CDR3 size: 18 residues. Germline-derived CDR1 and CDR2 are MDHEN and SYDVKM. V dropped 5 bases and J dropped 2; count of bases not matched to a gene: 12.

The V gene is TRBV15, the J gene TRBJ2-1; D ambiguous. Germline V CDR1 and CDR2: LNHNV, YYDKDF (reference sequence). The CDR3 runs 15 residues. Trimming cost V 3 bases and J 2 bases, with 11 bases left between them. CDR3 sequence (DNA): TGTGCCACCAGCAGGATGGCGGTCCCCTACAATGAGCAGTTCTTC. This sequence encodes CATSRMAVPYNEQFF. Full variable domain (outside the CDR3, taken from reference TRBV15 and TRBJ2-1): DAMVIQNPRYQVTQFGKPVTLSCSQTLNHNVMYWYQQKSSQAPKLLFHYYDKDFNNEADTPDNFQSRRPNTSFCFLDIRSPGLGDTAMYLCATSRMAVPYNEQFFGPGTRLTVL.

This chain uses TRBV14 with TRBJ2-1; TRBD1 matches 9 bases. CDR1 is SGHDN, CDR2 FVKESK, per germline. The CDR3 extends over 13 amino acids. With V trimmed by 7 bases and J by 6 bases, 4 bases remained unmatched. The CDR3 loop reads CASTLTGGNEQFF. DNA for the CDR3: TGTGCCAGCACCTTGACAGGGGGCAATGAGCAGTTCTTC.

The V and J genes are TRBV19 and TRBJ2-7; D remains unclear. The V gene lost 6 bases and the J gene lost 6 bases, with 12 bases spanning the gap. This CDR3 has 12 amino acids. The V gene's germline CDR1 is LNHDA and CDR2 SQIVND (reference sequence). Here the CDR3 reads CASSTSRVEQYF. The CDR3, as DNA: TGTGCCAGTAGCACATCACGGGTCGAGCAGTACTTC.

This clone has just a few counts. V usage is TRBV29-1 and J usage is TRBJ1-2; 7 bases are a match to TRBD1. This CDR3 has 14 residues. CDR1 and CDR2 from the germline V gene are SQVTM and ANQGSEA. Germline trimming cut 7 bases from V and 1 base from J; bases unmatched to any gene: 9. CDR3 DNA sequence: TGCAGCGCCACCCAGGGGGGAGTTAACTATGGCTACACCTTC. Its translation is CSATQGGVNYGYTF.

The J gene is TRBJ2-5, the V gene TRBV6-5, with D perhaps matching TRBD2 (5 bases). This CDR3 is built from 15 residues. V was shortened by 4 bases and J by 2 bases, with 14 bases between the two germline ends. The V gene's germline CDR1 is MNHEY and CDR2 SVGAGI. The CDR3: CASSSAGGQQETQYF. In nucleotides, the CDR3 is TGTGCCAGCAGTTCGGCCGGCGGGCAACAAGAGACCCAGTACTTC.

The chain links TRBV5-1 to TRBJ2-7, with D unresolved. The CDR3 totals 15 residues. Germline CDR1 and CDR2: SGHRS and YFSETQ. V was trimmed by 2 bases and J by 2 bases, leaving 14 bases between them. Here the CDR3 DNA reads TGCGCCAGCAGCTTTGTCCCAACAAGCCCCTACGAGCAGTACTTC. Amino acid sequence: CASSFVPTSPYEQYF.

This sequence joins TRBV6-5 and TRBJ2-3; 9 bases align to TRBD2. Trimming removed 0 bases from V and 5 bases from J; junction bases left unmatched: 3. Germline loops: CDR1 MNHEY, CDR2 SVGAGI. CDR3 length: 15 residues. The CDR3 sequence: CASSYSRGRGDTQYF. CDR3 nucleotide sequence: TGTGCCAGCAGTTACTCGCGCGGGAGGGGAGATACGCAGTATTTT.

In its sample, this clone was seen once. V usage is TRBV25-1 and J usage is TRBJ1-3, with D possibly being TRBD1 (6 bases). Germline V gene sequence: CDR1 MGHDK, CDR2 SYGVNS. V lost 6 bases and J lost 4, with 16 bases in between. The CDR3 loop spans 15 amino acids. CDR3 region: CASRKPGQFGNTIYF. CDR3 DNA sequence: TGTGCCAGCAGGAAACCGGGACAATTCGGAAACACCATATATTTT.

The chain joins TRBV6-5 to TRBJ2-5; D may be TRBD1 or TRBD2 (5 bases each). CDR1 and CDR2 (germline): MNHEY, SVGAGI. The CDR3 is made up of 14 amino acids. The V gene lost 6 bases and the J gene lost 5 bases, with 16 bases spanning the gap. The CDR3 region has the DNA TGTGCCAGCAGCCCGGGGTTTTGGGGGGAGACCCAGTACTTC. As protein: CASSPGFWGETQYF.

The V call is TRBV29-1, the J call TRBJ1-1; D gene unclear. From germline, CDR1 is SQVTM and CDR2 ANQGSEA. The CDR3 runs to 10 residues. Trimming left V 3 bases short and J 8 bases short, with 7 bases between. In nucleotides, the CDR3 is TGCAGCGTTGAGTTGCAGGAAGCTTTCTTT. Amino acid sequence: CSVELQEAFF. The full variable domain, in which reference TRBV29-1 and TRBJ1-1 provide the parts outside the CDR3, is SAVISQKPSRDICQRGTSLTIQCQVDSQVTMMFWYRQQPGQSLTLIATANQGSEATYESGFVIDKFPISRPNLTFSTLTVSNMSPEDSSIYLCSVELQEAFFGQGTRLTVV.

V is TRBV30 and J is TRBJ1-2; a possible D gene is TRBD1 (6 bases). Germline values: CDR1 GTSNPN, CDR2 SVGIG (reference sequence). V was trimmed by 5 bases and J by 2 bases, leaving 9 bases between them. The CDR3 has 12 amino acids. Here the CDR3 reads CAWFRGNYGYTF. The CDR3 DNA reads TGTGCCTGGTTCAGGGGAAACTATGGCTACACCTTC. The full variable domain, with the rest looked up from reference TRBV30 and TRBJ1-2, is SQTIHQWPATLVQPVGSPLSLECTVEGTSNPNLYWYRQAAGRGLQLLFYSVGIGQISSEVPQNLSASRPQDRQFILSSKKLLLSDSGFYLCAWFRGNYGYTFGSGTRLTVV.

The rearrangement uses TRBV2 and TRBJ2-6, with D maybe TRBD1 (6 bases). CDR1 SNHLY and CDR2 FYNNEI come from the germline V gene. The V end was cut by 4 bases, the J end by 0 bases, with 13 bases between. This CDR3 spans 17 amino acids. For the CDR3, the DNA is TGTGCCAGCAGTGTTTGGGTAGGGGGCTCTGGGGCCAACGTCCTGACTTTC. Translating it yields CASSVWVGGSGANVLTF.

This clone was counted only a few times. The CDR3 DNA reads TGTGCCAGCAGCTTGGCTAGCGGGAGGAACTCCTACGAGCAGTACTTC. Residues: CASSLASGRNSYEQYF. This rearrangement joins TRBV5-5 to TRBJ2-7; TRBD2 aligns across 11 bases. This CDR3 has 16 amino acids. Looked up from germline, CDR1 is SGHKS and CDR2 is YYEKEE (reference sequence). V gave up 0 bases and J gave up 0 bases; unmatched junction bases: 2.

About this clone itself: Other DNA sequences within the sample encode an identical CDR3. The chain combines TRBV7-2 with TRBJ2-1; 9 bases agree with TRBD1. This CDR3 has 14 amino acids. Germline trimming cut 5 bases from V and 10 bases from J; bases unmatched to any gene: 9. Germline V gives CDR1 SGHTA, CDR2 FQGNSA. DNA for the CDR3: TGTGCCAGCAGCCCACGGACAGGGGTCAAGGAGCAGTTCTTC. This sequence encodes CASSPRTGVKEQFF.

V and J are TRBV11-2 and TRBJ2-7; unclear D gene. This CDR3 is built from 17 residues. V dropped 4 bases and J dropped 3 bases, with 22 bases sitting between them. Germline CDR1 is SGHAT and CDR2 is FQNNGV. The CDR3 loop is CASSSPGLLLSGYEQYF. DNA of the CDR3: TGTGCCAGCAGCTCACCGGGCCTATTACTTTCCGGCTACGAGCAGTACTTC.

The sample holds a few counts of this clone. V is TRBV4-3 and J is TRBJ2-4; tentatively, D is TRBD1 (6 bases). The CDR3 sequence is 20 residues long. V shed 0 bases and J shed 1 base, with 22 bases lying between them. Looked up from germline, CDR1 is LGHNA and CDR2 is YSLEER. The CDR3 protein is CASSQDRTGWGPSAKNIQYF. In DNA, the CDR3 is TGCGCCAGCAGCCAAGATCGTACAGGCTGGGGGCCTTCGGCCAAAAACATTCAGTACTTC.

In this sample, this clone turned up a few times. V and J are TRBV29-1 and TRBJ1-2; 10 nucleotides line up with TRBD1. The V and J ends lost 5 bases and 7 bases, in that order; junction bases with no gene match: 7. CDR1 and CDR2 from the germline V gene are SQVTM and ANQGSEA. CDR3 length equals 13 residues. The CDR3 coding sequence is TGCAGCGTTTACTCCGGGACAGGGGCTGGCTACACCTTC. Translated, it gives CSVYSGTGAGYTF. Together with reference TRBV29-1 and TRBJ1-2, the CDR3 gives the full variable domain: SAVISQKPSRDICQRGTSLTIQCQVDSQVTMMFWYRQQPGQSLTLIATANQGSEATYESGFVIDKFPISRPNLTFSTLTVSNMSPEDSSIYLCSVYSGTGAGYTFGSGTRLTVV.

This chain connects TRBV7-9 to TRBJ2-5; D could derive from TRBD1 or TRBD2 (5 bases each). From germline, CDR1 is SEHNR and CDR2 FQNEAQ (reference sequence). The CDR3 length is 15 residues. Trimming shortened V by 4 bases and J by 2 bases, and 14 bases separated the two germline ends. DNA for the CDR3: TGTGCCAGCAGCTCGGGACCTCTTGCTCAAGAGACCCAGTACTTC. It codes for CASSSGPLAQETQYF.

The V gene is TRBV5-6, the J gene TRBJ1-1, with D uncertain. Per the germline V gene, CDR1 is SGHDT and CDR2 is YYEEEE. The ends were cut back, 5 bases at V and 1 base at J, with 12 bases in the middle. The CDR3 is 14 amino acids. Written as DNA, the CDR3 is TGTGCCAGCAGTTTGAGGGCCACGAACACTGAAGCTTTCTTT. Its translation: CASSLRATNTEAFF.

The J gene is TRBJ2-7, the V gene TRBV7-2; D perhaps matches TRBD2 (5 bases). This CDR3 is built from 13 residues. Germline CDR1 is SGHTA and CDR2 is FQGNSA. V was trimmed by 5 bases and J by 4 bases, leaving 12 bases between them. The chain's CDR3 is CASSRELGYEQYF. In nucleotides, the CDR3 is TGTGCCAGCAGCCGGGAATTAGGTTACGAGCAGTACTTC.

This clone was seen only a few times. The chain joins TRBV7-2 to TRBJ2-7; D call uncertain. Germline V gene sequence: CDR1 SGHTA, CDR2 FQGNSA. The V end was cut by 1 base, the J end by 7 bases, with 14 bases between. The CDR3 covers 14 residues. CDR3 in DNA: TGTGCCAGCAGCTTAGAAGGCCGGATCGGTGAGCAGTACTTC. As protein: CASSLEGRIGEQYF.

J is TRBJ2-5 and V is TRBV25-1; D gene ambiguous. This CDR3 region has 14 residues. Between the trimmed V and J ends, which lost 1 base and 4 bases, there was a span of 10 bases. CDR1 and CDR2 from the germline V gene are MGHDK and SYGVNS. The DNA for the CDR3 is TGTGCCAGCAGTGAATTCGGCAGTGGAGAGACCCAGTACTTC. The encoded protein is CASSEFGSGETQYF.

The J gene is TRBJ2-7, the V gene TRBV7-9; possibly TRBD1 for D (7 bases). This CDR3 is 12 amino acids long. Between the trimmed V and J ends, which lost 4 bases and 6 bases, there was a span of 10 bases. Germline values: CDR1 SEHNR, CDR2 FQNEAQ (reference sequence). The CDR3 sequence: CASSWGDSEQYF. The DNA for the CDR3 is TGTGCCAGCAGCTGGGGGGACAGCGAGCAGTACTTC.

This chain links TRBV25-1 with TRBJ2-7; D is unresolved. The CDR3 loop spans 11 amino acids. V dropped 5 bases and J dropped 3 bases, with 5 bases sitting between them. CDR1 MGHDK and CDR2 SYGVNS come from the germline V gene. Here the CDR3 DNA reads TGTGCCAGCAGTAACGGCTACGAGCAGTACTTC. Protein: CASSNGYEQYF.